One and the same sample provided the 6 T cell receptor beta chains below, sequenced in a study of identical twins. MiXCR, applied by TCRdb to the 5' RACE reads, yields one record per CDR3 protein. The sample lists about 890,000 distinct CDR3 sequences; 12% were seen once. The same sample was also studied in work on yellow fever vaccine responses in identical twins.

Sequencing was performed on PBMCs. All receptors come from a woman aged 18-29 years in good health.

The CDR3 loop reads CATSSLPPRLAEETQYF. CDR3 nucleotide sequence: TGTGCCACCAGTAGCCTACCGCCTCGGCTAGCGGAAGAGACCCAGTACTTC. This rearrangement joins TRBV15 to TRBJ2-5; 7 positions match TRBD2. Trimming removed 6 bases from V and 3 bases from J; junction bases left unmatched: 16. Germline CDR1 is LNHNV and CDR2 is YYDKDF (reference sequence). The CDR3 covers 17 residues. Full variable domain (remainder filled in from reference TRBV15 and TRBJ2-5): DAMVIQNPRYQVTQFGKPVTLSCSQTLNHNVMYWYQQKSSQAPKLLFHYYDKDFNNEADTPDNFQSRRPNTSFCFLDIRSPGLGDTAMYLCATSSLPPRLAEETQYFGPGTRLLVL.

V and J are TRBV27 and TRBJ2-7; 12 nucleotides line up with TRBD1. CDR1 is MNHEY, CDR2 SMNVEV, per germline (reference sequence). Trimming cost V 1 base and J 7 bases; bases outside gene matches: 5. This CDR3 region has 15 residues. CDR3: CASSLLGTGGREQYF. CDR3 nucleotide sequence: TGTGCCAGCAGTTTATTGGGGACAGGGGGCCGGGAGCAGTACTTC.

The chain employs TRBV6-1 and TRBJ2-2; no clear D gene. V was trimmed by 6 bases and J by 3 bases, leaving 11 bases between them. Germline V CDR1 and CDR2: MNHNS, SASEGT. The CDR3 totals 14 residues. The DNA for the CDR3 is TGTGCCAGCAGAGTTAAGGAAGACACCGGGGAGCTGTTTTTT. Amino acid sequence: CASRVKEDTGELFF.

This clonotype was seen ten or more times. The rearrangement links TRBV29-1 to TRBJ1-4; no clear D gene. The CDR3 extends over 11 amino acids. V gave up 4 bases and J gave up 7 bases, with 7 bases separating them. The germline gives CDR1 SQVTM, CDR2 ANQGSEA. In DNA, the CDR3 is TGCAGCGTTGCCGTAGGTGAAAAACTGTTTTTT. Its translation is CSVAVGEKLFF.

This clonotype was detected a few times. The rearrangement joins TRBV6-5 to TRBJ2-3; TRBD2 is a possible D gene (6 bases). This CDR3 has 15 residues. Germline V gene data show CDR1 as MNHEY and CDR2 as SVGAGI. V lost 2 bases, J lost 3 bases, and 12 bases lay in between. CDR3 sequence reads: CASSYRTGETDTQYF. In nucleotides, the CDR3 is TGTGCCAGCAGTTACCGGACGGGAGAAACAGATACGCAGTATTTT.

This chain joins TRBV18 and TRBJ2-7, with 10 bases aligning to TRBD2. CDR1 and CDR2 (germline): KGHSH, LQKENI. The CDR3 has 16 amino acids. The V segment lost 3 bases and the J segment 0 bases; nucleotides outside the gene matches: 5. This CDR3 reads CASSPPGLASSYEQYF. In nucleotides, the CDR3 is TGTGCCAGCTCACCCCCGGGACTAGCGAGCTCCTACGAGCAGTACTTC.